These 8 T cell receptor beta chains were sequenced from one sample in a study of control samples from healthy donors and cancer patients. Generated by immunoSEQ multiplex PCR, the TCRdb table keeps only in-frame clones and is missing some. The sample contains 140,000 or so clones, 75% to 95% of which appear only once. The sequenced sample was blood. The receptor source for this set is a man aged 30-40 years in good health.

The rearrangement joins TRBV7-2 to TRBJ1-5; 9 positions agree with TRBD1. Germline lookup yields CDR1 SGHTA and CDR2 FQGNSA. V dropped 3 bases and J dropped 3; count of bases not matched to a gene: 3. The CDR3 has 15 amino acids. The CDR3 loop reads CASSLGTGPNQPQHF. Written as DNA, the CDR3 is TGTGCCAGCAGCTTGGGGACAGGGCCCAATCAGCCCCAGCATTTT. The variable domain in full, with the rest retrieved from reference TRBV7-2 and TRBJ1-5, is GAGVSQSPSNKVTEKGKDVELRCDPISGHTALYWYRQSLGQGLEFLIYFQGNSAPDKSGLPSDRFSAERTGGSVSTLTIQRTQQEDSAVYLCASSLGTGPNQPQHFGDGTRLSIL.

This clone was observed a single time. V and J are TRBV11-2 and TRBJ1-2, with D unclear. Germline V gene lookup returns CDR1 SGHAT and CDR2 FQNNGV. The ends were cut back, 8 bases at V and 11 bases at J, with 15 bases in the middle. This CDR3 region has 11 residues. CDR3 in DNA: TGTGCCAGCCCGGGCGCCGCGGGATACACCTTC. Translation gives CASPGAAGYTF.

The rearrangement joins TRBV9 to TRBJ2-3, with a weak D call TRBD1 (6 bases). The CDR3 covers 12 residues. Looked up from germline, CDR1 is SGDLS and CDR2 is YYNGEE. V lost 4 bases and J lost 4, with 7 bases in between. Here the CDR3 DNA reads TGTGCCAGCAGCAGGGGGTCAGATACGCAGTATTTT. Translated, it gives CASSRGSDTQYF.

The genes are TRBV29-1 and TRBJ1-1; D call uncertain. The CDR3 extends over 10 amino acids. Trimming took 4 bases from V and 8 from J, leaving 8 bases between them. The V gene's germline CDR1 is SQVTM and CDR2 ANQGSEA. The CDR3 sequence is CSVGRAEAFF. CDR3 nucleotides: TGCAGCGTTGGGCGGGCAGAAGCTTTCTTT.

The V and J genes are TRBV7-9 and TRBJ2-3; a weak D match, TRBD2 (5 bases). The germline V gene has CDR1 SEHNR and CDR2 FQNEAQ (reference sequence). CDR3 length equals 14 residues. V lost 4 bases and J lost 5, with 13 bases in between. The CDR3 sequence: CASSSLPGRDTQYF. CDR3 DNA sequence: TGTGCCAGCAGCTCCCTCCCGGGGAGAGATACGCAGTATTTT.

In its sample, this clone was seen once. This sequence joins TRBV28 and TRBJ1-5; D unresolved. The CDR3 contains 14 residues. Germline values: CDR1 MDHEN, CDR2 SYDVKM. V was trimmed by 3 bases and J by 0 bases, leaving 6 bases between them. The CDR3 loop reads CASSLENSNQPQHF. The CDR3 DNA is TGTGCCAGCAGTTTGGAAAATAGCAATCAGCCCCAGCATTTT.

This clone has ten or more counts. The CDR3 spells CAISDRGSSYNSPLHF. The CDR3 DNA reads as TGTGCCATCAGTGACAGGGGGAGCTCCTATAATTCACCCCTCCACTTT. V is TRBV10-3 and J is TRBJ1-6; 7 nucleotides agree with TRBD1. J gave up 0 bases and V 3 bases, and 2 bases lay outside the gene matches. The CDR3 consists of 16 residues. Germline CDR1 is ENHRY and CDR2 is SYGVKD.

The gene calls are TRBV19 and TRBJ2-7; a weak D match, TRBD2 (5 bases). CDR1 is LNHDA and CDR2 is SQIVND in the germline V gene (reference sequence). Trimming pared 3 bases from V and 3 bases from J, leaving 9 bases between. This CDR3 is 13 amino acids long. Written as DNA, the CDR3 is TGTGCCAGTAGTATCGGGGATATCTACGAGCAGTACTTC. This translates into CASSIGDIYEQYF.